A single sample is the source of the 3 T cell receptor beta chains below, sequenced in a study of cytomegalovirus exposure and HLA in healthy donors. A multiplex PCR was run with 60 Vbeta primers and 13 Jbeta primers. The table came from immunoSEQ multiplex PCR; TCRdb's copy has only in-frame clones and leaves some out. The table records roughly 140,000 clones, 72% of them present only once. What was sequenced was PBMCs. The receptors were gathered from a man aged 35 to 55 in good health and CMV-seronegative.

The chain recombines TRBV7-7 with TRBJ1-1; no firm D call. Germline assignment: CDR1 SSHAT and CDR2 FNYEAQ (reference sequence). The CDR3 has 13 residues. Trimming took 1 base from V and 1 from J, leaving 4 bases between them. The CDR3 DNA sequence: TGTGCCAGCAGCTTAGAACAGAACACTGAAGCTTTCTTT. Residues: CASSLEQNTEAFF.

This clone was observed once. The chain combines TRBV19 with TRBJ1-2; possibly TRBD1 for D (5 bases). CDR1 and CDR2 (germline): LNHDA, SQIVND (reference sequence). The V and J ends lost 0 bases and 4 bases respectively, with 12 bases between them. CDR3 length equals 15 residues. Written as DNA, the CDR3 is TGTGCCAGTAGTATAGACGTGACAGAGACCTATGGCTACACCTTC. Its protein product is CASSIDVTETYGYTF.

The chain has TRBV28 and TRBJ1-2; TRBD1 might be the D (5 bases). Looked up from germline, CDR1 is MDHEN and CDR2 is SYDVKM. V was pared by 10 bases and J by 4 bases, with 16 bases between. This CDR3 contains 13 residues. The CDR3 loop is CATVGGKGYGYTF. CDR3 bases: TGTGCCACCGTCGGGGGGAAAGGCTATGGCTACACCTTC.